Below, 13 T cell receptor beta chains from the same sample are listed, as sequenced in a study of cytomegalovirus exposure and HLA in healthy donors. With 60 Vbeta and 13 Jbeta primers, the PCR was carried out. Sequencing used immunoSEQ multiplex PCR; TCRdb keeps in-frame clones, though not all of them. The sample records about 90,000 clones, approximately 69% being singletons. The source material was PBMCs. The receptors derive from a woman aged 45-65 years in good health and CMV-seropositive.

This chain links TRBV7-8 with TRBJ2-2; 9 bases are a match to TRBD2. Germline CDR1 SGHVS, CDR2 FQNEAQ. V lost 2 bases to trimming and J lost 4 bases; unmatched junction nucleotides: 5. This CDR3 has 16 residues. The CDR3 sequence is CASSLIAGAPTGELFF. CDR3 bases: TGTGCCAGCAGCTTAATAGCGGGGGCCCCCACCGGGGAGCTGTTTTTT. Based on the CDR3 plus reference TRBV7-8 and TRBJ2-2, the full variable domain is GAGVSQSPRYKVAKRGQDVALRCDPISGHVSLFWYQQALGQGPEFLTYFQNEAQLDKSGLPSDRFFAERPEGSVSTLKIQRTQQEDSAVYLCASSLIAGAPTGELFFGEGSRLTVL.

The chain has TRBV19 and TRBJ1-4, with D possibly matching TRBD1 (5 bases). V was clipped by 7 bases and J by 8 bases, with 14 bases between them. The germline gives CDR1 LNHDA, CDR2 SQIVND (reference sequence). This CDR3 has 13 amino acids. CDR3 coding DNA: TGTGCCAGTAATACGCAGGGAAGGGAAAAACTGTTTTTT. The encoded protein is CASNTQGREKLFF.

The V and J genes are TRBV19 and TRBJ1-1; 7 nucleotides match TRBD1. CDR1 is LNHDA and CDR2 is SQIVND in the germline V gene (reference sequence). J was trimmed by 7 bases and V by 7 bases; bases with no gene match: 9. The CDR3 covers 13 residues. CDR3 in DNA: TGTGCCAGTACCACACGGGACAGCCTTGAAGCTTTCTTT. This translates into CASTTRDSLEAFF.

The chain links TRBV27 to TRBJ1-4; TRBD1 matches 8 bases. V lost 3 bases to trimming and J lost 7 bases; unmatched junction nucleotides: 7. Germline lookup yields CDR1 MNHEY and CDR2 SMNVEV (reference sequence). The CDR3 runs to 15 residues. This CDR3 is CASSFYSDRVEKLFF. The CDR3 DNA follows: TGTGCCAGCAGTTTCTACTCGGACAGGGTTGAAAAACTGTTTTTT.

The chain joins TRBV6-5 to TRBJ1-5; maybe TRBD1 (5 bases). The CDR3 sequence is 15 residues long. In germline, CDR1 is MNHEY, CDR2 SVGAGI. Trimming stripped 2 bases from V and 6 bases from J, with 14 bases between. The CDR3 DNA follows: TGTGCCAGCAGTTACGGGCAGGGCGTAGGTCAGCCCCAGCATTTT. Translation gives CASSYGQGVGQPQHF.

This clone appeared once. V gene TRBV11-3 combines with J gene TRBJ2-3, with 9 nucleotides matching TRBD1. CDR3 length: 15 amino acids. CDR1 SGHNT and CDR2 YENEEA come from the germline V gene. V lost 5 bases, J lost 4 bases, and 7 bases stayed unmatched. The DNA for the CDR3 is TGTGCCAGCAGCCCCGGGACAGGGTCGTCAGATACGCAGTATTTT. Residues: CASSPGTGSSDTQYF.

As to this clone: The sample carries other DNA sequences with the same CDR3. This chain connects TRBV9 to TRBJ2-7; perhaps TRBD2 as D (5 bases). The length of the CDR3 is 14 residues. Per germline, CDR1 SGDLS and CDR2 YYNGEE. The ends were cut back, 0 bases at V and 2 bases at J, with 9 bases in the middle. CDR3: CASSVVDSPYEQYF. The CDR3, as DNA: TGTGCCAGCAGCGTAGTGGACTCACCCTACGAGCAGTACTTC. Filled out from reference TRBV9 and TRBJ2-7, the complete variable domain reads DSGVTQTPKHLITATGQRVTLRCSPRSGDLSVYWYQQSLDQGLQFLIQYYNGEERAKGNILERFSAQQFPDLHSELNLSSLELGDSALYFCASSVVDSPYEQYFGPGTRLTVT.

This clone was seen only a few times. The chain combines TRBV18 with TRBJ2-5; the D gene is possibly TRBD1 (6 bases). V was cut by 5 bases and J by 5 bases, with 18 bases left in between. The CDR3 length is 15 residues. The germline CDR1 and CDR2 sequences are KGHSH and LQKENI. The CDR3 spells CASSAPGTPLETQYF. The CDR3 DNA sequence: TGTGCCAGCTCAGCTCCCGGGACACCTCTTGAGACCCAGTACTTC.

The J gene is TRBJ2-1, the V gene TRBV10-3, with a weak D call TRBD2 (5 bases). The CDR3 runs 14 residues. The germline V and J ends were trimmed by 11 bases and 8 bases, with 22 bases remaining between them. Germline lookup yields CDR1 ENHRY and CDR2 SYGVKD. The CDR3 loop is CAASPRGSQDEQFF. DNA of the CDR3: TGTGCCGCCTCTCCGCGCGGGTCTCAGGATGAGCAGTTCTTC.

This clone was counted between two and nine times. The sample carries other DNA sequences with the same CDR3. The rearrangement uses TRBV19 and TRBJ1-1; D unresolved. CDR3 length: 14 residues. The germline V gene has CDR1 LNHDA and CDR2 SQIVND (reference sequence). With 2 bases removed from V and 0 bases from J, the gap between germline ends came to 7 bases. The CDR3 sequence: CASSITVMNTEAFF. In DNA, the CDR3 is TGTGCCAGTAGTATAACAGTCATGAACACTGAAGCTTTCTTT.

The gene calls are TRBV5-1 and TRBJ2-7; 10 positions agree with TRBD2. The CDR3 is made up of 14 amino acids. CDR1 SGHRS and CDR2 YFSETQ come from the germline V gene. After removal of 1 base from V and 5 bases from J, the junction contained 3 bases not matched to a gene. CDR3 sequence reads: CASSLLAGDDEQYF. In nucleotides, the CDR3 is TGCGCCAGCAGCTTGCTAGCGGGGGATGACGAGCAGTACTTC. The complete variable domain, with remaining parts taken from reference TRBV5-1 and TRBJ2-7, reads KAGVTQTPRYLIKTRGQQVTLSCSPISGHRSVSWYQQTPGQGLQFLFEYFSETQRNKGNFPGRFSGRQFSNSRSEMNVSTLELGDSALYLCASSLLAGDDEQYFGPGTRLTVT.

The chain uses TRBV28 and TRBJ1-1; TRBD1 agrees at 7 bases. The ends lost 2 bases at V and 2 bases at J; junction bases unmatched: 5. The CDR3 is made up of 15 amino acids. Germline loops: CDR1 MDHEN, CDR2 SYDVKM. Here the CDR3 DNA reads TGTGCCAGCAGTTTACTCAGGGACAGAAACACTGAAGCTTTCTTT. This codes for CASSLLRDRNTEAFF.

The chain employs TRBV7-2 and TRBJ1-5; 11 positions agree with TRBD1. Trimming removed 3 bases from V and 6 bases from J; junction bases left unmatched: 4. CDR3 length equals 15 residues. Per the germline V gene, CDR1 is SGHTA and CDR2 is FQGNSA. The chain's CDR3 is CASSFGQGAPQPQHF. In DNA form, the CDR3 reads TGTGCCAGCAGCTTCGGACAGGGGGCCCCTCAGCCCCAGCATTTT.